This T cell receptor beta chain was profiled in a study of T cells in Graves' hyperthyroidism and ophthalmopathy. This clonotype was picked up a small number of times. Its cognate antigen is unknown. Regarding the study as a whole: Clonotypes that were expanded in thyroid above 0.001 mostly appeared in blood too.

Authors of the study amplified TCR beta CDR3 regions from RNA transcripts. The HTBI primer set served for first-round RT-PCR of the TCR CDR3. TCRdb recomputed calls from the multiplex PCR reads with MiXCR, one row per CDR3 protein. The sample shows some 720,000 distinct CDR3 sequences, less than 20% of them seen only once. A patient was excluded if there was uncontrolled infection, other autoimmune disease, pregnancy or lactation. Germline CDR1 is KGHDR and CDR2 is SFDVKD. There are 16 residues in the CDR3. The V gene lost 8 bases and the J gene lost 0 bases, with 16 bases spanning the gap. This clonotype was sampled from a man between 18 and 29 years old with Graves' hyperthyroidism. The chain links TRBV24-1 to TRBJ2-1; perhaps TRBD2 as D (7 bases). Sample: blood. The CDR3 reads CATTGEGGASYNEQFF. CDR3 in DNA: TGTGCCACCACCGGAGAGGGGGGGGCCTCCTACAATGAGCAGTTCTTC.